Shown below are 2 T cell receptor beta chains from a single sample sequenced in a study of CD8+ T cells in alopecia areata (dated by TCRdb to the late 2010s). In the paper's terms, the time point label means: baseline before oral tofacitinib. The method behind the library was the immunoSEQ multiplex PCR assay. For TCR sequencing, RNA was extracted from every sample and reverse transcribed into cDNA to serve as template. The source is immuneACCESS, and TCRdb retained only in-frame sequences with V and J called. Part of the clones is not carried over; for the studies checked, unresolved V genes explain less than half of this, and the remainder is unexplained. This sample has over 150,000 clones in its table, and more than 60% of those were observed once. The top ten clones comprise approximately 1.7% of the sample. This sample comprised CD4+ T cells sorted from blood, obtained at week 0. Receptors originate from a human donor with alopecia areata.

This clone was seen a few times. This rearrangement joins TRBV7-6 to TRBJ2-7, with a tentative D call TRBD1 (5 bases). CDR1 and CDR2 from the germline V gene are SGHVS and FNYEAQ. Trimming stripped 0 bases from V and 1 base from J, with 13 bases between. The CDR3 has 16 residues. Here the CDR3 reads CASSLARQDKSYEQYF. Here the CDR3 DNA reads TGTGCCAGCAGCTTAGCGCGTCAGGACAAATCCTACGAGCAGTACTTC.

This clone was observed a handful of times. The rearrangement joins TRBV11-3 to TRBJ2-5; 7 bases match TRBD1. Germline CDR1 reads SGHNT; CDR2 reads YENEEA. The CDR3 is 17 amino acids. V shed 1 base and J 1 base; nucleotides not matched to a gene: 9. CDR3 nucleotide sequence: TGTGCCAGCAGCTTAGGTTTCCCGGGACAGATCCAAGAGACCCAGTACTTC. This encodes CASSLGFPGQIQETQYF.